The present entry profiles one TCR beta chain with its context. The source of the sample is a study of shared clonotypes between healthy human individuals. Profiling relied on immunoSEQ multiplex PCR, and the TCRdb table lists in-frame clones only, not all of them. Of about 1.1 million clones in the sample, around three quarters were seen once. The CDR3 has 12 amino acids. The germline V and J ends were trimmed by 5 bases and 6 bases, with 9 bases remaining between them. Germline CDR1 is SGHVS and CDR2 is FQNEAQ. The source is a young man in good health. Some clones in this sample may be carry-over from other donors' samples. Input material: memory CD4+ T cells from PBMCs. The subset denotes: CD45RA-negative fraction. This sequence joins TRBV7-8 and TRBJ2-3, with a weak D call TRBD2 (6 bases). The CDR3 loop is CASSTSGDTQYF. The CDR3 DNA is TGTGCCAGCAGCACAAGCGGGGATACGCAGTATTTT.